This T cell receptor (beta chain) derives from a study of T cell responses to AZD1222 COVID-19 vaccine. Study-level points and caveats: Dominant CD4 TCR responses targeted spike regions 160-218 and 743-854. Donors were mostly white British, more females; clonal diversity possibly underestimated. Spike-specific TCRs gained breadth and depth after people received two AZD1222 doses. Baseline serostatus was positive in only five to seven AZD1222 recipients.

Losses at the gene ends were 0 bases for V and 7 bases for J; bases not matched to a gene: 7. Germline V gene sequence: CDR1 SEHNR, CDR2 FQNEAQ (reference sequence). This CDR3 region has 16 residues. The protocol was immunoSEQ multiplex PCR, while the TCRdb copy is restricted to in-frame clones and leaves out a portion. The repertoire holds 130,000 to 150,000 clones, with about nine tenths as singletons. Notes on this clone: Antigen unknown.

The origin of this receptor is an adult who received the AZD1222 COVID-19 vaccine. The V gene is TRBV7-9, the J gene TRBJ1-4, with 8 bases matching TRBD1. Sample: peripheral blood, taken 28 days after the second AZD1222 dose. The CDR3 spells CASSLANVGTGEKLFF. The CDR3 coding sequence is TGTGCCAGCAGCTTAGCGAACGTTGGGACAGGTGAAAAACTGTTTTTT.